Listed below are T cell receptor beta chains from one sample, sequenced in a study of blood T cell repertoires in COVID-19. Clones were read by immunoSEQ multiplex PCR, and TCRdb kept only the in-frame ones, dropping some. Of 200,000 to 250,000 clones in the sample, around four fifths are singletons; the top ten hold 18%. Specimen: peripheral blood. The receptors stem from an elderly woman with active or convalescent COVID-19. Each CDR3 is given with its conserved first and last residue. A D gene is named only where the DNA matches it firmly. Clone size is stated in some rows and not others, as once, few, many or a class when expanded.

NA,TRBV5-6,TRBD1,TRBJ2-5,CASSTGTEGPLETQYF,TGTGCCAGCAGCACCGGGACAGAGGGGCCTTTGGAGACCCAGTACTTC
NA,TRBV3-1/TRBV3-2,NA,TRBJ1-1,CASSQAQVTEAFF,TGTGCCAGCAGCCAAGCGCAGGTAACTGAAGCTTTCTTT
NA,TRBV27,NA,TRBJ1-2,CASRDARGLSNYGYTF,TGTGCCAGCAGGGACGCCAGGGGATTATCTAACTATGGCTACACCTTC
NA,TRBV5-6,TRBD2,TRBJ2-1,CASSFGVGGRRYNEQFF,TGTGCCAGCAGCTTTGGTGTGGGCGGGAGGCGCTACAATGAGCAGTTCTTC
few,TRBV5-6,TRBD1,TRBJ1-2,CASSLVQGAYPNYGYTF,TGTGCCAGCAGCTTGGTGCAGGGGGCATACCCTAACTATGGCTACACCTTC
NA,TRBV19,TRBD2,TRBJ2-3,CASSSGRADPDTQYF,TGTGCCAGTAGTAGCGGGAGGGCCGACCCAGATACGCAGTATTTT
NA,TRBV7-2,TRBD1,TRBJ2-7,CASSLDRGPYEQYF,TGTGCCAGCAGCTTGGACAGGGGGCCGTACGAGCAGTACTTC
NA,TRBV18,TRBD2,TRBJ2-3,CASSPAGLAGVIDTQYF,TGTGCCAGCTCACCCGCGGGACTAGCGGGAGTAATAGATACGCAGTATTTT
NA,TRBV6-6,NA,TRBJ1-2,CASSYSAGPTQGYTF,TGTGCCAGCAGTTACTCGGCAGGGCCCACCCAGGGCTACACCTTC
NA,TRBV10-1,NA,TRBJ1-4,CASLVFRLFF,TGCGCCAGCCTTGTCTTTCGACTGTTTTTT
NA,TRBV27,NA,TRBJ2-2,CASKRTVTNTGELFF,TGTGCCAGCAAGCGGACTGTAACGAACACCGGGGAGCTGTTTTTT
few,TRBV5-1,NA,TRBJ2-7,CASSVAPAGPSYEQYF,TGCGCCAGCAGCGTGGCCCCTGCAGGGCCTTCCTACGAGCAGTACTTC
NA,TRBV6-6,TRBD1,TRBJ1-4,CASSYPDRGGEKLFF,TGTGCCAGCAGTTACCCCGACAGGGGTGGTGAAAAACTGTTTTTT
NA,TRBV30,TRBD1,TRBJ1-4,CAWSVQGGSEKLFF,TGTGCCTGGAGTGTACAGGGGGGGAGTGAAAAACTGTTTTTT
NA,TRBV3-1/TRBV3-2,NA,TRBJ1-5,CASSQGAGINQPQHF,TGTGCCAGCAGCCAAGGGGCCGGGATAAATCAGCCCCAGCATTTT
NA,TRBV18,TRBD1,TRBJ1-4,CASSRGQEGEKLFF,TGTGCCAGCTCACGGGGACAGGAGGGTGAAAAACTGTTTTTT
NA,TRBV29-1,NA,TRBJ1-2,CSVEGGLTVYGYTF,TGCAGCGTTGAAGGGGGACTGACAGTGTATGGCTACACCTTC
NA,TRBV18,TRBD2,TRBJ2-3,CASSPLTSSTDTQYF,TGTGCCAGCTCACCACTGACTAGCAGCACAGATACGCAGTATTTT
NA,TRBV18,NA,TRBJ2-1,CASSPLIGRTEQFF,TGTGCCAGCTCACCACTAATAGGGAGAACTGAGCAGTTCTTC
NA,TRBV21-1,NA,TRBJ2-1,CASTQPERETSGISEDEQFF,TGTGCCAGCACACAGCCAGAAAGAGAGACTAGCGGGATTAGTGAGGATGAGCAGTTCTTC
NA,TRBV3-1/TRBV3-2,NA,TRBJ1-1,CASSQEPLAGLNTEAFF,TGTGCCAGCAGCCAAGAACCTTTGGCGGGGTTGAACACTGAAGCTTTCTTT
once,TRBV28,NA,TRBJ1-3,CASSLEGQGNTIYF,TGTGCCAGCAGTTTAGAGGGCCAGGGAAACACCATATATTTT
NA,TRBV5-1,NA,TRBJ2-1,CASSLDQGSYNEQFF,TGCGCCAGCAGCTTGGATCAGGGCTCCTACAATGAGCAGTTCTTC
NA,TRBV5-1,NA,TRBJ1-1,CASSFQGRGTEAFF,TGCGCCAGCAGCTTCCAGGGGAGAGGCACTGAAGCTTTCTTT
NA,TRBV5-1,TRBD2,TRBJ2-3,CASTGTSGVADTQYF,TGCGCCAGCACAGGGACTAGCGGGGTGGCAGATACGCAGTATTTT
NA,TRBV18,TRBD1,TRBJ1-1,CASSPRDRVTEAFF,TGTGCCAGCTCACCAAGGGACAGGGTGACTGAAGCTTTCTTT
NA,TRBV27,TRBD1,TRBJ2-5,CASSPGQGETQYF,TGTGCCAGCAGTCCGGGACAGGGGGAGACCCAGTACTTC
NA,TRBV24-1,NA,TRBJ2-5,CATSDRNQETQYF,TGTGCCACCTCCGACAGGAACCAAGAGACCCAGTACTTC
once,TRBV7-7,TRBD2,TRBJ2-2,CASSPRGGRNTGELFF,TGTGCCAGCAGCCCGCGGGGCGGGAGGAACACCGGGGAGCTGTTTTTT
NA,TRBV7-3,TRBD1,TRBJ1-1,CASSPNRGNTEAFF,TGTGCCAGCAGCCCGAACAGGGGAAACACTGAAGCTTTCTTT
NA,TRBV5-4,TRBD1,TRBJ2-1,CASSSDRGNEQFF,TGTGCCAGCAGCTCCGACAGGGGGAATGAGCAGTTCTTC
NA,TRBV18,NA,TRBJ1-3,CASSPGAGNTIYF,TGTGCCAGCTCACCAGGAGCTGGAAACACCATATATTTT
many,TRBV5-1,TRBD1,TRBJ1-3,CASSSNRGASSGNTIYF,TGCGCCAGCAGCTCCAACAGGGGAGCTAGCTCTGGAAACACCATATATTTT
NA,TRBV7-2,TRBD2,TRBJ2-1,CASSFTSDAYNEQFF,TGTGCCAGCAGCTTCACTAGCGACGCTTACAATGAGCAGTTCTTC
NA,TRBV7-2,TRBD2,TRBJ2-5,CASSLAGTSGRETQYF,TGTGCCAGCAGCCTCGCCGGGACTAGTGGGCGAGAGACCCAGTACTTC